The following is a TCR beta chain sequence with its context. The starting template was genomic DNA from bulk tumor, roughly 610 ng per sample. Taken during surgery, several biopsies per primary tumor were spaced as far apart as possible within the tumor mass. With untreated, newly diagnosed non-small cell lung cancer, the patients went on to undergo curative surgery. These data are taken from a study of immune heterogeneity within non-small cell lung tumors. TCR beta CDR3 regions came from multiplex PCR with 32 forward V and 13 reverse J primers. MiXCR was run by TCRdb on the multiplex PCR reads, yielding one entry per CDR3 protein. The profile covers roughly 2,800 distinct CDR3 sequences, with about 49% appearing a single time and 7% to 10% taken by the ten largest. The clonotype was recovered from a woman aged 60-70 years with non-small cell lung cancer. Sequences were obtained from lung tumor tissue.

The CDR3 coding sequence is TGCAGCGTTGGTCGGGACAAATCCTACGAGCAGTACTTC. This translates into CSVGRDKSYEQYF. The gene calls are TRBV29-1 and TRBJ2-7; weak D call: TRBD1 (6 bases). Germline values: CDR1 SQVTM, CDR2 ANQGSEA. V shed 4 bases and J shed 1 base, with 11 bases lying between them. The CDR3 loop spans 13 amino acids.